These 26 T cell receptor beta chains share one sample of origin, sequenced in a study of blood T cell repertoires in COVID-19. Generated by immunoSEQ multiplex PCR, the TCRdb table keeps only in-frame clones and is missing some. This table has roughly 300,000 clones, about 85% appearing once. The specimen was peripheral blood. These receptors all come from a human donor in a cohort sampled during active COVID-19.

The V gene is TRBV15, the J gene TRBJ2-7; TRBD2 might be the D (5 bases). CDR3 length: 16 amino acids. V was cut by 3 bases and J by 2 bases, with 17 bases left in between. Germline CDR1 is LNHNV and CDR2 is YYDKDF (reference sequence). The CDR3 loop reads CATSSNRLPPPYEQYF. In DNA, the CDR3 is TGTGCCACCAGCAGCAATAGACTACCGCCCCCCTACGAGCAGTACTTC.

V is TRBV9 and J is TRBJ1-1; 9 nucleotides agree with TRBD1. Unmatched junction bases numbered 6, after V lost 4 bases and J lost 5 bases. The germline gives CDR1 SGDLS, CDR2 YYNGEE. CDR3 length: 14 residues. DNA for the CDR3: TGTGCCAGCAGCCCCACGACAGGGGGGACTGAAGCTTTCTTT. Amino acid sequence: CASSPTTGGTEAFF.

This sequence joins TRBV3-1 (or the pseudogene TRBV3-2) and TRBJ1-2, with D maybe TRBD1 (5 bases). The CDR3 runs to 13 residues. Trimming left V 1 base short and J 8 bases short, with 11 bases between. Germline assignment: CDR1 LGHDT and CDR2 YNNKEL (reference sequence). DNA for the CDR3: TGTGCCAGCAGCCAAGGGGGCTGGAAGGGCTACACCTTC. Its translation: CASSQGGWKGYTF.

CDR3 bases: TGTGCCAGTAGTACAAGCGGGGACTACAATGAGCAGTTCTTC. It specifies CASSTSGDYNEQFF. The V call is TRBV19, the J call TRBJ2-1, with 7 bases identical to TRBD2. Germline CDR1 reads LNHDA; CDR2 reads SQIVND (reference sequence). J lost 3 bases, V lost 4 bases, and 3 bases had no gene match. CDR3 size: 14 residues.

The CDR3 sequence: CASSRGTRDYMGYTF. CDR3 sequence (DNA): TGTGCCAGCAGCCGTGGGACCAGGGACTACATGGGCTACACCTTC. The chain recombines TRBV3-1 (or the pseudogene TRBV3-2) with TRBJ1-2; possible D gene TRBD1, 5 bases. V was clipped by 4 bases and J by 8 bases, with 20 bases between them. Germline V gives CDR1 LGHDT, CDR2 YNNKEL (reference sequence). The CDR3 contains 15 residues.

This chain links TRBV11-2 with TRBJ2-7, with D uncertain. The CDR3 consists of 15 residues. The V end was cut by 5 bases, the J end by 0 bases, with 14 bases between. Germline loops: CDR1 SGHAT, CDR2 FQNNGV. CDR3 in amino acids: CASSTVTSGSYEQYF. The CDR3 DNA reads as TGTGCCAGCAGCACCGTGACCTCAGGCTCCTACGAGCAGTACTTC.

The rearrangement joins TRBV6-5 to TRBJ2-3; possibly TRBD2 for D (6 bases). This CDR3 contains 15 residues. Germline V gene lookup returns CDR1 MNHEY and CDR2 SVGAGI. Between the trimmed V and J ends, which lost 7 bases and 2 bases, there was a span of 16 bases. The CDR3 DNA reads TGTGCCAGCACCAACAGTAGGACTACCACAGATACGCAGTATTTT. Translated: CASTNSRTTTDTQYF.

The genes are TRBV19 and TRBJ1-3, with no clear D. Between the trimmed V and J ends, which lost 3 bases and 0 bases, there was a span of 6 bases. The germline CDR1 and CDR2 sequences are LNHDA and SQIVND (reference sequence). The length of the CDR3 is 14 residues. The chain's CDR3 is CASSMRFSGNTIYF. The DNA of the CDR3 is TGTGCCAGTAGTATGCGTTTCTCTGGAAACACCATATATTTT.

The CDR3 DNA is TGTGCCAGCAGCTCCCTTGGAGCTAATGAAAAACTGTTTTTT. Translation: CASSSLGANEKLFF. This chain links TRBV6-6 with TRBJ1-4; D is undetermined. The germline gives CDR1 MNHNY, CDR2 SVGAGI (reference sequence). The CDR3 has 14 residues. The ends were cut back, 6 bases at V and 3 bases at J, with 11 bases in the middle.

The J gene is TRBJ2-7, the V gene TRBV21-1; TRBD1 is the table's D call, not checked against the DNA. TRBV21-1 is tagged as a pseudogene. The CDR3 loop spans 12 amino acids. CDR3 DNA sequence: TGTGCCAGCAAGTTACAGATATACGAGCAGTACTTC. This translates into CASKLQIYEQYF.

CDR3 DNA sequence: TGCGCCAGCAGCCCGTCGGTCCGGCGCGGGGATCAAGAGACCCAGTACTTC. It specifies CASSPSVRRGDQETQYF. The gene calls are TRBV4-3 and TRBJ2-5; perhaps TRBD2 as D (6 bases). CDR3 size: 17 residues. V shed 4 bases and J shed 2 bases, with 20 bases lying between them. CDR1 and CDR2 from the germline V gene are LGHNA and YSLEER.

The chain carries TRBV28 and TRBJ1-2; perhaps TRBD1 as D (5 bases). This CDR3 contains 12 residues. Germline CDR1 is MDHEN and CDR2 is SYDVKM. With 4 bases removed from V and 4 bases from J, the gap between germline ends came to 7 bases. This chain's CDR3 is CASSSGVYGYTF. The CDR3 DNA reads as TGTGCCAGCAGTTCGGGGGTCTATGGCTACACCTTC.

This clone occurred many times. The V call is TRBV3-1 (or the pseudogene TRBV3-2), the J call TRBJ2-7; no definite D call. The CDR3 length is 17 residues. Germline V CDR1 and CDR2: LGHDT, YNNKEL (reference sequence). V lost 0 bases to trimming and J lost 1 base, with 16 bases between them. DNA for the CDR3: TGTGCCAGCAGCCAAGATCAGCAAAAAGCAGGTTCCTACGAGCAGTACTTC. This codes for CASSQDQQKAGSYEQYF.

The chain employs TRBV29-1 and TRBJ1-5; D is uncertain. V was cut by 4 bases and J by 5 bases, with 6 bases left in between. The CDR3 is 11 residues long. Germline-derived CDR1 and CDR2 are SQVTM and ANQGSEA. CDR3 nucleotides: TGCAGCGTTGGGAGTGATCAGCCCCAGCATTTT. Translated: CSVGSDQPQHF.

Details on this clone: At one boundary the junction diverges from the germline segment, which might be a read error. This rearrangement joins TRBV6-1 to TRBJ1-2; TRBD1 is a possible D gene (6 bases). The germline V gene encodes CDR1 MNHNS and CDR2 SASEGT. The CDR3 runs to 14 residues. The CDR3 DNA reads TGTGCCAGCAGCGAAGTCAGGGAGGGGGGTGGCTACACCTTC. Its translation: CASSEVREGGGYTF.

This clone appeared a single time. The rearrangement links TRBV28 to TRBJ2-5; TRBD2 matches at 14 bases. Germline CDR1 reads MDHEN; CDR2 reads SYDVKM. The length of the CDR3 is 15 residues. V trimming: 6 bases; J trimming: 5 bases; junction bases outside the gene matches: 5. For the CDR3, the DNA is TGTGCCAGCAGCAAGACTAGCGGGAGGGTGGAGACCCAGTACTTC. Protein product: CASSKTSGRVETQYF.

The V gene is TRBV6-5, the J gene TRBJ2-7, with D perhaps matching TRBD2 (6 bases). Germline loops: CDR1 MNHEY, CDR2 SVGAGI. The CDR3 is made up of 14 amino acids. The V end lost 5 bases, the J end lost 3 bases, and 14 bases lay between the germline ends. The CDR3 DNA is TGTGCCAGCAGTCCCGGGAGTGGGTTCTACGAGCAGTACTTC. Translating gives CASSPGSGFYEQYF.

This clone was picked up a small number of times. This rearrangement joins TRBV3-1 (or the pseudogene TRBV3-2) to TRBJ2-1; 7 nucleotides match TRBD2. This CDR3 is 15 amino acids long. Germline-derived CDR1 and CDR2 are LGHDT and YNNKEL (reference sequence). Unmatched junction bases numbered 7, after V lost 0 bases and J lost 8 bases. CDR3: CASSQDLVAGYEQFF. The CDR3 DNA sequence: TGTGCCAGCAGCCAAGATTTGGTAGCGGGCTATGAGCAGTTCTTC.

The J gene is TRBJ2-3, the V gene TRBV18; TRBD2 matches 7 bases. The CDR3 length is 15 residues. J gave up 4 bases and V 1 base, and 5 bases lay outside the gene matches. Germline values: CDR1 KGHSH, CDR2 LQKENI. The CDR3 DNA reads as TGTGCCAGCTCACCACGAGGGCGGGAGCCAGATACGCAGTATTTT. This translates into CASSPRGREPDTQYF.

The genes are TRBV9 and TRBJ2-1; TRBD2 aligns across 7 bases. The CDR3 runs 15 residues. With V trimmed by 7 bases and J by 3 bases, 10 bases remained unmatched. Germline CDR1 reads SGDLS; CDR2 reads YYNGEE. In nucleotides, the CDR3 is TGTGCCAGCGGGGTGGGTAGCGGGTACTACAATGAGCAGTTCTTC. Translation gives CASGVGSGYYNEQFF.

V gene TRBV12-5 combines with J gene TRBJ1-2; 7 bases match TRBD1. This CDR3 has 13 residues. Trimming removed 5 bases from V and 4 bases from J; junction bases left unmatched: 4. Germline-derived CDR1 and CDR2 are LGHNT and FRNRAP. The CDR3 here is CASGTGAPYGYTF. The CDR3 bases are TGTGCTAGTGGTACAGGGGCCCCCTATGGCTACACCTTC.

This sequence joins TRBV7-8 and TRBJ2-6; D might be TRBD2 (6 bases). There are 15 residues in the CDR3. From germline, CDR1 is SGHVS and CDR2 FQNEAQ. The V end lost 5 bases, the J end lost 2 bases, and 10 bases lay between the germline ends. Here the CDR3 DNA reads TGTGCCAGCAGCCCTGGAGGGGCTGGGGCCAACGTCCTGACTTTC. Its protein is CASSPGGAGANVLTF.

The V call is TRBV9, the J call TRBJ1-2, with D hard to call. Looked up from germline, CDR1 is SGDLS and CDR2 is YYNGEE. This CDR3 comprises 14 residues. The V end lost 0 bases, the J end lost 8 bases, and 14 bases lay between the germline ends. The CDR3 spells CASSVGGSTGGYTF. CDR3 DNA sequence: TGTGCCAGCAGCGTAGGCGGTTCTACGGGGGGCTACACCTTC.

This chain links TRBV7-9 with TRBJ2-7; 13 bases are a match to TRBD2. V lost 5 bases and J lost 7; bases outside the gene matches: 14. Per germline, CDR1 SEHNR and CDR2 FQNEAQ (reference sequence). The CDR3 runs 17 residues. In DNA, the CDR3 is TGTGCCAGCAGCAAACGACTCGGACTAGCGGGAGAGGGAGAGCAGTACTTC. Protein product: CASSKRLGLAGEGEQYF.

V gene TRBV7-9 combines with J gene TRBJ2-6, with D unclear. The length of the CDR3 is 16 residues. V was trimmed by 4 bases and J by 2 bases, leaving 12 bases between them. CDR1 is SEHNR, CDR2 FQNEAQ, per germline (reference sequence). In DNA, the CDR3 is TGTGCCAGCAGCTCTACGGTTTTGGCTGGGGCCAACGTCCTGACTTTC. Translation: CASSSTVLAGANVLTF.

This clone was seen a handful of times. The chain links TRBV2 to TRBJ1-5; a weak D match, TRBD1 (5 bases). The CDR3 length is 14 residues. Germline V gene data show CDR1 as SNHLY and CDR2 as FYNNEI. The germline V and J ends were trimmed by 4 bases and 4 bases, with 11 bases remaining between them. This chain's CDR3 is CASSGSPGNQPQHF. DNA for the CDR3: TGTGCCAGCAGTGGTTCCCCAGGGAATCAGCCCCAGCATTTT.